Reported below is one TCR beta chain. The antigen remains unidentified. Germline V gene data show CDR1 as LNHDA and CDR2 as SQIVND (reference sequence). This CDR3 spans 14 amino acids. Trimming removed 5 bases from V and 2 bases from J, with 12 bases in between. This entry belongs to a study of identifying expanded T cells in peripheral blood. Study results and caveats: Roughly two-week clone count variance significantly increased as total template count grew. Differentially abundant clones: around 1.1 between replicates, 16.4 at around 15 days, over 18 at four.

Clones were sequenced by immunoSEQ multiplex PCR, and TCRdb holds only the in-frame ones, with some missing. The repertoire holds about 110,000 clones, with 88% as singletons. Collection occurred without any documented infections or immune events in donors. This chain links TRBV19 with TRBJ1-2; TRBD1 is a possible D gene (6 bases). The receptor's source is a person aged 18-70 years in good health. Sequencing was done on a sample of blood. The CDR3 loop reads CASSQGRINYGYTF. As DNA, the CDR3 is TGTGCCAGTAGTCAGGGGCGGATCAACTATGGCTACACCTTC.